These 3 T cell receptor beta chains came from one sample sequenced in a study of blood T cell repertoires in COVID-19. Only in-frame clones appear in the TCRdb table, and some are missing; sequencing was by immunoSEQ multiplex PCR. The table records tens of thousands of clones, around 90% of them present only once. The sample consisted of peripheral blood. The receptors here all came from a man aged 50 or older with active COVID-19.

This clone has more than one count but fewer than ten. The chain employs TRBV10-3 and TRBJ2-1; 8 nucleotides line up with TRBD2. Germline-derived CDR1 and CDR2 are ENHRY and SYGVKD. The ends lost 10 bases at V and 0 bases at J; junction bases unmatched: 8. The CDR3 extends over 15 amino acids. The CDR3: CATRGGGTSYNEQFF. CDR3 DNA: TGTGCCACCCGTGGCGGGGGGACCTCCTACAATGAGCAGTTCTTC.

The V gene is TRBV28, the J gene TRBJ2-7; perhaps TRBD1 as D (6 bases). Germline CDR1 is MDHEN and CDR2 is SYDVKM. The CDR3 has 13 residues. The V and J ends lost 6 bases and 2 bases respectively, with 11 bases between them. The DNA of the CDR3 is TGTGCCAGCAGCAGGGGCCCTACCTACGAGCAGTACTTC. The encoded protein is CASSRGPTYEQYF.

This chain joins TRBV7-9 and TRBJ1-2; 7 positions agree with TRBD1. Germline assignment: CDR1 SEHNR and CDR2 FQNEAQ (reference sequence). The V segment lost 5 bases and the J segment 4 bases; nucleotides outside the gene matches: 7. This CDR3 is built from 14 residues. CDR3 coding DNA: TGTGCCAGCAGCCCTGGGACAGCCGGCTATGGCTACACCTTC. Translating gives CASSPGTAGYGYTF. The entire variable domain, with the rest obtained from reference TRBV7-9 and TRBJ1-2, is as follows: DTGVSQNPRHKITKRGQNVTFRCDPISEHNRLYWYRQTLGQGPEFLTYFQNEAQLEKSRLLSDRFSAERPKGSFSTLEIQRTEQGDSAMYLCASSPGTAGYGYTFGSGTRLTVV.